A single sample is the source of the 25 T cell receptor beta chains below, sequenced in a study of blood T cell repertoires in COVID-19. Profiled with immunoSEQ multiplex PCR; TCRdb holds only in-frame clones, not every one. The sample comprises 350,000 to 450,000 clones, roughly 87% of which are singletons, and approximately 4.7% rests with the top ten. Sequencing was carried out using PBMCs or T cells enriched from blood (not recorded which). Receptors were obtained from a woman in her forties or fifties who had recovered from COVID-19.

This rearrangement joins TRBV3-1 (or the pseudogene TRBV3-2) to TRBJ2-2; the match to TRBD1 covers 10 bases. This CDR3 contains 16 residues. Germline-derived CDR1 and CDR2 are LGHDT and YNNKEL (reference sequence). The J segment lost 0 bases and the V segment lost 10 bases, leaving 8 bases of the junction unmatched. The CDR3 is CATGTGVTANTGELFF. CDR3 sequence (DNA): TGTGCCACCGGGACAGGGGTGACCGCGAACACCGGGGAGCTGTTTTTT.

Comments on this clone: Other DNA variants within this sample encode the same CDR3. This rearrangement joins TRBV19 to TRBJ2-7; D unclear. Germline V lookup: CDR1 LNHDA, CDR2 SQIVND (reference sequence). V lost 4 bases and J lost 2, with 6 bases in between. This CDR3 is 12 amino acids long. This CDR3 reads CASSNSPYEQYF. Here the CDR3 DNA reads TGTGCCAGTAGTAACTCCCCCTACGAGCAGTACTTC. The full variable domain, with the rest looked up from reference TRBV19 and TRBJ2-7, is DGGITQSPKYLFRKEGQNVTLSCEQNLNHDAMYWYRQDPGQGLRLIYYSQIVNDFQKGDIAEGYSVSREKKESFPLTVTSAQKNPTAFYLCASSNSPYEQYFGPGTRLTVT.

V and J are TRBV6-5 and TRBJ1-5; tentatively, D is TRBD1 (6 bases). V was cut by 7 bases and J by 4 bases, with 11 bases left in between. The V gene's germline CDR1 is MNHEY and CDR2 SVGAGI. The CDR3 has 13 residues. The CDR3 region is CASTFGTNQPQHF. CDR3 DNA: TGTGCCAGCACGTTCGGGACAAATCAGCCCCAGCATTTT.

The V gene is TRBV7-2, the J gene TRBJ1-5, with a tentative D call TRBD1 (5 bases). CDR3 size: 15 residues. Germline-derived CDR1 and CDR2 are SGHTA and FQGNSA. The germline V and J ends were trimmed by 5 bases and 3 bases, with 14 bases remaining between them. CDR3 bases: TGTGCCAGCAGCCCGGGTGGGGGGTACAATCAGCCCCAGCATTTT. As protein: CASSPGGGYNQPQHF.

The V call is TRBV27, the J call TRBJ1-2; weak D call: TRBD1 (5 bases). The CDR3 runs 15 residues. Trimming left V 2 bases short and J 0 bases short, with 10 bases between. The germline CDR1 and CDR2 sequences are MNHEY and SMNVEV (reference sequence). The CDR3: CASSLVLGANYGYTF. The CDR3 nucleotides are TGTGCCAGCAGTTTAGTATTAGGGGCTAACTATGGCTACACCTTC.

This chain uses TRBV2 with TRBJ1-2, with D hard to call. There are 14 residues in the CDR3. CDR1 is SNHLY and CDR2 is FYNNEI in the germline V gene. Trimming took off 10 bases at V and 0 bases at J, with 15 bases between the two ends. CDR3 sequence: CATIDRETNYGYTF. The DNA of the CDR3 is TGTGCCACCATTGACCGGGAAACTAACTATGGCTACACCTTC. Together with reference TRBV2 and TRBJ1-2, the CDR3 gives the full variable domain: EPEVTQTPSHQVTQMGQEVILRCVPISNHLYFYWYRQILGQKVEFLVSFYNNEISEKSEIFDDQFSVERPDGSNFTLKIRSTKLEDSAMYFCATIDRETNYGYTFGSGTRLTVV.

The chain recombines TRBV5-1 with TRBJ1-1; 7 bases agree with TRBD1. Germline CDR1 SGHRS, CDR2 YFSETQ. The CDR3 consists of 14 residues. With V trimmed by 3 bases and J by 0 bases, 2 bases remained unmatched. Written as DNA, the CDR3 is TGCGCCAGCAGCTGGGACAGTATGAACACTGAAGCTTTCTTT. It specifies CASSWDSMNTEAFF.

The chain has TRBV5-6 and TRBJ1-5; a weak D match, TRBD1 (5 bases). The germline V gene has CDR1 SGHDT and CDR2 YYEEEE. The V end lost 0 bases, the J end lost 2 bases, and 12 bases lay between the germline ends. This CDR3 comprises 16 residues. CDR3 nucleotide sequence: TGTGCCAGCAGCTTGGGGAGGGGAATCGGCAATCAGCCCCAGCATTTT. Translating gives CASSLGRGIGNQPQHF. Using reference TRBV5-6 and TRBJ1-5 for the parts outside the CDR3, the full variable domain is DAGVTQSPTHLIKTRGQQVTLRCSPKSGHDTVSWYQQALGQGPQFIFQYYEEEERQRGNFPDRFSGHQFPNYSSELNVNALLLGDSALYLCASSLGRGIGNQPQHFGDGTRLSIL.

The chain joins TRBV5-5 to TRBJ1-1, with a tentative D call TRBD1 (6 bases). V shed 4 bases and J shed 5 bases, with 12 bases lying between them. There are 13 residues in the CDR3. Germline V lookup: CDR1 SGHKS, CDR2 YYEKEE (reference sequence). CDR3 loop: CASSVSRGTEAFF. CDR3 sequence (DNA): TGTGCCAGCAGCGTTTCAAGGGGGACTGAAGCTTTCTTT.

V gene TRBV6-5 combines with J gene TRBJ1-1; possibly TRBD1 for D (5 bases). This CDR3 contains 16 residues. CDR1 MNHEY and CDR2 SVGAGI come from the germline V gene. Between the trimmed V and J ends, which lost 2 bases and 3 bases, there was a span of 16 bases. For the CDR3, the DNA is TGTGCCAGCAGTTACGAAACAGGAAAGATGGACACTGAAGCTTTCTTT. Translating gives CASSYETGKMDTEAFF.

This clone was counted a single time. CDR3 sequence reads: CASSQSGAKNIQYF. CDR3 coding DNA: TGTGCCAGCAGCCAATCCGGGGCCAAAAACATTCAGTACTTC. The chain couples TRBV7-3 to TRBJ2-4, with D unclear. V lost 5 bases to trimming and J lost 1 base, with 9 bases between them. Germline CDR1 SGHTA, CDR2 FQGTGA. CDR3 size: 14 residues.

The gene calls are TRBV28 and TRBJ2-1; perhaps TRBD2 as D (6 bases). Germline V gene sequence: CDR1 MDHEN, CDR2 SYDVKM. CDR3 size: 15 residues. V shed 4 bases and J shed 8 bases, with 18 bases lying between them. The CDR3 DNA sequence: TGTGCCAGCAGTTGGAGGGACCTCCTCGGGGATGAGCAGTTCTTC. Protein product: CASSWRDLLGDEQFF.

V and J are TRBV2 and TRBJ1-1, with 7 bases fitting TRBD1. Germline V gene lookup returns CDR1 SNHLY and CDR2 FYNNEI. CDR3 length: 16 residues. V gave up 6 bases and J gave up 0 bases; unmatched junction bases: 10. The CDR3 nucleotides read TGTGCCAGCAGAGAAAACAGGGGCCACATGAACACTGAAGCTTTCTTT. Residues: CASRENRGHMNTEAFF.

CDR3 DNA: TGTGCCAGCAGCCCCGGAGGAGGGGGCGGGGGGGCCTACAATGAGCAGTTCTTC. Translation gives CASSPGGGGGGAYNEQFF. This chain uses TRBV7-6 with TRBJ2-1, with 9 positions matching TRBD2. Trimming removed 5 bases from V and 2 bases from J; junction bases left unmatched: 13. The CDR3 spans 18 residues. Germline V gene sequence: CDR1 SGHVS, CDR2 FNYEAQ.

The chain has TRBV5-6 and TRBJ1-2; tentative D call: TRBD1 (6 bases). Germline CDR1 SGHDT, CDR2 YYEEEE. V was pared by 4 bases and J by 4 bases, with 20 bases between. The CDR3 runs 16 residues. CDR3 nucleotides: TGTGCCAGCAGCCCCTCAGGGGCCAGAACCTTCTATGGCTACACCTTC. Residues: CASSPSGARTFYGYTF.

The chain couples TRBV5-1 to TRBJ1-1; 8 bases line up with TRBD1. The CDR3 length is 15 residues. Germline V lookup: CDR1 SGHRS, CDR2 YFSETQ. Trimming cost V 3 bases and J 1 base; bases outside gene matches: 5. Written as DNA, the CDR3 is TGCGCCAGCAGCTCGGACGGACAGGGGAACACTGAAGCTTTCTTT. Translation: CASSSDGQGNTEAFF.

This clone has just one count. This rearrangement joins TRBV7-9 to TRBJ2-7; TRBD2 is a possible D gene (5 bases). Trimming cost V 2 bases and J 6 bases, with 11 bases left between them. Germline CDR1 reads SEHNR; CDR2 reads FQNEAQ (reference sequence). The CDR3 consists of 13 residues. CDR3 residues: CASSLISGGEQYF. CDR3 nucleotides: TGTGCCAGCAGCTTAATATCAGGAGGCGAGCAGTACTTC.

This chain connects TRBV6-5 to TRBJ2-2, with 12 bases matching TRBD2. CDR1 is MNHEY, CDR2 SVGAGI, per germline. Trimming at V came to 4 bases and at J to 8 bases, leaving 5 bases not matched to a gene. The CDR3 is made up of 15 amino acids. CDR3 protein: CASSSLAGGQGELFF. The DNA of the CDR3 is TGTGCCAGCAGTTCCCTAGCGGGGGGGCAAGGGGAGCTGTTTTTT.

The chain combines TRBV4-1 with TRBJ2-7, with TRBD2 matching over 9 bases. V lost 0 bases and J lost 2; bases outside the gene matches: 17. Germline values: CDR1 MGHRA, CDR2 YSYEKL. The CDR3 sequence is 20 residues long. The DNA of the CDR3 is TGCGCCAGCAGCCAAGATCCCCGAGGTAGCGGGAGTGGTAAGCCCTACGAGCAGTACTTC. It yields the protein CASSQDPRGSGSGKPYEQYF.

V is TRBV5-1 and J is TRBJ1-6, with TRBD1 matching 9 bases. Germline CDR1 is SGHRS and CDR2 is YFSETQ. The CDR3 runs 17 residues. Trimming cost V 2 bases and J 7 bases; bases outside gene matches: 10. Written as DNA, the CDR3 is TGCGCCAGCAGCTTATGGCCCGGGACAGGGTTAAATTCACCCCTCCACTTT. It yields the protein CASSLWPGTGLNSPLHF.

This sequence joins TRBV15 and TRBJ2-1; the match to TRBD2 covers 11 bases. The CDR3 is 15 amino acids. Per the germline V gene, CDR1 is LNHNV and CDR2 is YYDKDF (reference sequence). V dropped 0 bases and J dropped 6; count of bases not matched to a gene: 1. CDR3 sequence reads: CATSRDSGRGNEQFF. CDR3 DNA sequence: TGTGCCACCAGCAGAGATAGCGGGAGGGGCAATGAGCAGTTCTTC.

The V and J genes are TRBV2 and TRBJ1-5, with 7 bases identical to TRBD1. V shed 0 bases and J 2 bases; nucleotides not matched to a gene: 1. The CDR3 sequence is 15 residues long. Germline loops: CDR1 SNHLY, CDR2 FYNNEI. CDR3 residues: CASSEAGQGNQPQHF. Written as DNA, the CDR3 is TGTGCCAGCAGTGAAGCAGGACAGGGCAATCAGCCCCAGCATTTT.

The V call is TRBV7-9, the J call TRBJ2-1; a possible D gene is TRBD1 (5 bases). V was shortened by 3 bases and J by 1 base, with 7 bases between the two germline ends. Per germline, CDR1 SEHNR and CDR2 FQNEAQ (reference sequence). The CDR3 spans 14 residues. The CDR3 loop reads CASSFRGSYNEQFF. The CDR3 region has the DNA TGTGCCAGCAGCTTTAGGGGTTCCTACAATGAGCAGTTCTTC.

This clone was picked up a small number of times. V is TRBV19 and J is TRBJ1-1, with 7 nucleotides matching TRBD1. Germline CDR1 is LNHDA and CDR2 is SQIVND (reference sequence). J gave up 6 bases and V 5 bases, and 15 bases lay outside the gene matches. The CDR3 totals 16 residues. The DNA for the CDR3 is TGTGCCAGTAGTGCCACCCCGGGACAGCAGCAGTCTGAAGCTTTCTTT. This codes for CASSATPGQQQSEAFF.

This chain links TRBV21-1 with TRBJ1-2; TRBD1 is taken as the D call from the table, unchecked against the DNA. TRBV21-1 is noted as a pseudogene. The CDR3 sequence is 14 residues long. The CDR3 sequence: CASSKEQSNYGYTF. CDR3 DNA: TGTGCCAGCAGCAAAGAACAGTCTAACTATGGCTACACCTTC.